These T cell receptor beta chains were read from a single sample in a study of T cell responses to AZD1222 COVID-19 vaccine. Sequencing was performed with immunoSEQ multiplex PCR; in TCRdb, only in-frame clones are kept and a portion is missing. In the table there are roughly 110,000 clones, roughly 90% of which are singletons. This sample comprised peripheral blood, obtained on day 0 of AZD1222 vaccination. These receptors were collected from an adult in good health. Both conserved end residues are part of each CDR3. D genes are given only for firm matches. The listing skips clone size in some rows; elsewhere it reads once, few, many or a size class.

V gene	clone size	D gene	J gene	CDR3 DNA	CDR3 protein
TRBV7-2	-	-	TRBJ2-7	TGTGCCAGCAGCCCGGGGGCTAGCACCGACGAGCAGTACTTC	CASSPGASTDEQYF
TRBV19	once	-	TRBJ1-5	TGTGCCAGTAGTCTAGCGGACAGTAGCAATCAGCCCCAGCATTTT	CASSLADSSNQPQHF
TRBV9	-	TRBD2	TRBJ2-3	TGTGCCAGCAGCCCCCGGACTAGCGGGACCTCCGATACGCAGTATTTT	CASSPRTSGTSDTQYF
TRBV6-2/TRBV6-3	-	-	TRBJ2-7	TGTGCCAGCAGTTACCGGGACGTATTTAGGAAATACGAGCAGTACTTC	CASSYRDVFRKYEQYF
TRBV7-9	few	-	TRBJ2-2	TGTGCCAGCAGCTTATCCCAGGTTCCCGGGGAGCTGTTTTTT	CASSLSQVPGELFF
TRBV30	few	TRBD1	TRBJ1-3	TGTGCCTGGAGTTCGGGACAGACCATCTCTGGAAACACCATATATTTT	CAWSSGQTISGNTIYF
TRBV27	-	-	TRBJ1-5	TGTGCCAGCAGTCTCCCATCCCAGCCCCAGCATTTT	CASSLPSQPQHF
TRBV29-1	-	TRBD2	TRBJ2-5	TGCAGCGTTGAAGAACAGGGAGCGGGAGTGACCCAGTACTTC	CSVEEQGAGVTQYF
TRBV28	-	TRBD1	TRBJ1-5	TGTGCCAGTCTCTCGGGACAGGGTGATCAGCCCCAGCATTTT	CASLSGQGDQPQHF
TRBV10-3	-	TRBD1	TRBJ2-6	TGTGCCAGCAAGGGGGCCGGGGCCAACGTCCTGACTTTC	CASKGAGANVLTF
TRBV30	-	TRBD1	TRBJ1-1	TGTGCCTGCTACAGGGGGCAAGGGATGAACACTGAAGCTTTCTTT	CACYRGQGMNTEAFF
TRBV5-1	-	TRBD1	TRBJ2-7	TGCGCCAGCAGCTCGGGACAGATAAGCTCCTACGAGCAGTACTTC	CASSSGQISSYEQYF
TRBV5-1	few	TRBD1	TRBJ1-4	TGCGCCAGCAGCGAAACAGGGGCAACTAATGAAAAACTGTTTTTT	CASSETGATNEKLFF
TRBV6-2/TRBV6-3	-	TRBD1	TRBJ1-5	TGTGCCAGCAGTTACTCGAGAAGCAGGGACAGGAGCAATCAGCCCCAGCATTTT	CASSYSRSRDRSNQPQHF
TRBV3-1/TRBV3-2	once	TRBD1	TRBJ1-4	TGTGCCAGCAGCCAAGATTGGGGGGGACAGCGAAATGAAAAACTGTTTTTT	CASSQDWGGQRNEKLFF
TRBV6-4	-	-	TRBJ2-3	TGTGCCAGCAGTGTAAAAAGCACAGATACGCAGTATTTT	CASSVKSTDTQYF
TRBV3-1/TRBV3-2	-	-	TRBJ1-5	TGTGCCAGCAGCCACCCCAGGCTGGGCATTTATAGCAATCAGCCCCAGCATTTT	CASSHPRLGIYSNQPQHF
TRBV6-5	few	TRBD1	TRBJ2-7	TGTGCCAGCAGCCAAGGACAGGCTCGGGAGCAGTACTTC	CASSQGQAREQYF
TRBV5-6	-	-	TRBJ1-2	TGTGCCAGCAGCTTGGGGAAGCAGGGTTATGGCTACACCTTC	CASSLGKQGYGYTF
TRBV7-8	-	-	TRBJ1-1	TGTGCCAGCAGCCCCGGAAGGACTGAAGCTTTCTTT	CASSPGRTEAFF
TRBV6-2/TRBV6-3	-	-	TRBJ2-7	TGTGCCAGCAGTTACTCAGCGGGTAGCTCCTACGAGCAGTACTTC	CASSYSAGSSYEQYF
TRBV9	-	-	TRBJ1-5	TGTGCCAGCAGCCCCGGGGGGGGTCTCCTTCAGCCCCAGCATTTT	CASSPGGGLLQPQHF
TRBV7-2	few	-	TRBJ2-7	TGTGCCAGCAGCTTTGGTGAACAGGGCGTGCAGTACTTC	CASSFGEQGVQYF
TRBV29-1	-	-	TRBJ2-7	TGCAGCGTTGCGGGCAGTCCCCATTCCTACGAGCAGTACTTC	CSVAGSPHSYEQYF
TRBV11-3	-	TRBD1	TRBJ1-6	TGTGCCAGCAGTCCGGGACAGAATTCACCCCTCCACTTT	CASSPGQNSPLHF
TRBV10-3	-	-	TRBJ2-5	TGTGCCATCAGTAATAGAGGGGAGGAGACCCAGTACTTC	CAISNRGEETQYF
TRBV3-1/TRBV3-2	-	-	TRBJ2-7	TGTGCCAGCAGCCAAGAGCGTAAGACAGCCCAAATGTTC	CASSQERKTAQMF
TRBV19	-	TRBD1	TRBJ2-1	TGTGCCAGTAGTATCCGGGACAGGGGTAGGAATGAGCAGTTCTTC	CASSIRDRGRNEQFF